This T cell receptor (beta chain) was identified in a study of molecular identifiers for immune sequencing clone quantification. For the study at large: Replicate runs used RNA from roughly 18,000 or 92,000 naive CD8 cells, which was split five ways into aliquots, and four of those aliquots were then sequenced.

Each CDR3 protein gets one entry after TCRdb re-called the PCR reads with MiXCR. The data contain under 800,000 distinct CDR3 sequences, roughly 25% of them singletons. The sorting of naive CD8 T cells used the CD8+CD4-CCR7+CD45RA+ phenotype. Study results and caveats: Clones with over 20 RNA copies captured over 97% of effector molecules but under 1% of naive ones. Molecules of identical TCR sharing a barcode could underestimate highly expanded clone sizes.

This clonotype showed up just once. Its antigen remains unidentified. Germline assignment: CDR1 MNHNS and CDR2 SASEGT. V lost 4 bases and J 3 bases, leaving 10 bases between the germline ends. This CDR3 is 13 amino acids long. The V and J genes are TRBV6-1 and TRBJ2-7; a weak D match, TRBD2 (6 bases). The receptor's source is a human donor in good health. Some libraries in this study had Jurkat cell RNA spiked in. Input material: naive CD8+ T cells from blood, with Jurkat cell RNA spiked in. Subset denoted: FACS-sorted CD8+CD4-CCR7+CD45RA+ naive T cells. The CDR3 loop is CASSATRDYEQYF. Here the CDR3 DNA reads TGTGCCAGCAGTGCAACGCGGGACTACGAGCAGTACTTC.